Below are 29 T cell receptor beta chains sequenced from a single sample in a study of T cells after yellow fever vaccination (dated by TCRdb to between 2018 and 2020). The treatment or condition label corresponds to: live attenuated yellow fever vaccine strain. Library preparation was by 5' RACE. Sequencer: Illumina NovaSeq 6000. TCRdb passed the public sequencing reads through fastp at Q25 and MiXCR, retaining productive beta sequences. Rows matching on CDR3 protein sequence are summarized as one entry with the most common DNA and genes. The sample table shows approximately 330,000 distinct CDR3 sequences, and about 4% are seen once. The ten largest account for approximately 25% of the sample. The source material was PBMCs, sampled 5 days after the yellow fever booster vaccination. Receptors originate from a young man who received the YFV17D yellow fever vaccine.

This clonotype was detected many times. The chain links TRBV12-3 or TRBV12-4 to TRBJ1-1; tentative D call: TRBD1 (6 bases). Trimming shortened V by 3 bases and J by 11 bases, and 13 bases separated the two germline ends. This CDR3 has 12 residues. The DNA for the CDR3 is TGTGCCAGCAGTTTGGAAGGGGGGCAGGCTTTCTTT. Its protein is CASSLEGGQAFF.

The CDR3 coding sequence is TGCAGTGCTAGAGATTTACTAGCGGGGGGAACGGAGACCCAGTACTTC. Its protein product is CSARDLLAGGTETQYF. V and J are TRBV20-1 and TRBJ2-5, with TRBD2 identical over 12 bases. This CDR3 spans 16 amino acids. The V gene end was trimmed by 0 bases and the J gene end by 5 bases; junction bases not matched to a gene: 7. Looked up from germline, CDR1 is DFQATT and CDR2 is SNEGSKA (reference sequence).

The J gene is TRBJ2-3, the V gene TRBV30, with D possibly being TRBD1 (5 bases). The CDR3 sequence is 15 residues long. The V and J ends lost 2 bases and 2 bases respectively, with 14 bases between them. From germline, CDR1 is GTSNPN and CDR2 SVGIG (reference sequence). CDR3 sequence: CAWSPSGLFTDTQYF. The CDR3 DNA is TGTGCCTGGAGTCCATCAGGGCTTTTCACAGATACGCAGTATTTT.

J is TRBJ2-1 and V is TRBV29-1; TRBD2 is a possible D gene (7 bases). The CDR3 spans 13 residues. CDR1 and CDR2 (germline): SQVTM, ANQGSEA. V lost 7 bases and J 10 bases, leaving 20 bases between the germline ends. CDR3 DNA: TGCAGCGCCCTCACAGGGAGGGAGAGGGAGCAGTTCTTC. The encoded protein is CSALTGREREQFF.

V is TRBV24-1 and J is TRBJ2-2; D gene ambiguous. CDR1 is KGHDR, CDR2 SFDVKD, per germline. The germline V and J ends were trimmed by 6 bases and 2 bases, with 15 bases remaining between them. The CDR3 loop spans 16 amino acids. CDR3 sequence: CATSSPHARNTGELFF. CDR3 nucleotide sequence: TGTGCCACCAGTTCCCCACACGCCAGAAACACCGGGGAGCTGTTTTTT.

The DNA for the CDR3 is TGTGCCAGCAGCCAAGGAGAGGCCCGGGGGCCGGAGACCCAGTACTTC. This encodes CASSQGEARGPETQYF. This sequence joins TRBV14 and TRBJ2-5; D may match TRBD1 or TRBD2 (6 bases each). The CDR3 spans 16 residues. The germline gives CDR1 SGHDN, CDR2 FVKESK. With 1 base removed from V and 5 bases from J, the gap between germline ends came to 17 bases.

The J gene is TRBJ2-1, the V gene TRBV7-2; perhaps TRBD1 as D (7 bases). Trimming took 4 bases from V and 9 from J, leaving 19 bases between them. Germline loops: CDR1 SGHTA, CDR2 FQGNSA. CDR3 size: 15 residues. Here the CDR3 reads CASSSAGQTTSEQFF. The CDR3 nucleotides read TGTGCCAGCAGCTCCGCGGGACAGACTACAAGTGAGCAGTTCTTC.

This clonotype was picked up many times. The chain links TRBV5-1 to TRBJ2-3; no reliable D call. Germline V gives CDR1 SGHRS, CDR2 YFSETQ. The CDR3 length is 15 residues. The ends were cut back, 0 bases at V and 2 bases at J, with 10 bases in the middle. The CDR3 bases are TGCGCCAGCAGCTTGGCCATAGGGTACACAGATACGCAGTATTTT. It is translated as CASSLAIGYTDTQYF.

This clonotype has only a few counts. The chain is built from TRBV12-3 or TRBV12-4 and TRBJ1-2; D gene unclear. This CDR3 has 12 amino acids. V dropped 4 bases and J dropped 4 bases, with 7 bases sitting between them. The CDR3 bases are TGTGCCAGCAGTTGGGATTTCTATGGCTACACCTTC. Its translation is CASSWDFYGYTF.

The genes are TRBV11-2 and TRBJ2-1; TRBD2 matches 13 bases. Trimming at V came to 7 bases and at J to 9 bases, leaving 6 bases not matched to a gene. Germline assignment: CDR1 SGHAT and CDR2 FQNNGV. This CDR3 contains 14 residues. CDR3 in DNA: TGTGCCAGCACAGGGACTAGCGGGGCGGTTGAGCAGTTCTTC. As protein: CASTGTSGAVEQFF. Complete variable domain (other parts from reference TRBV11-2 and TRBJ2-1): EAGVAQSPRYKIIEKRQSVAFWCNPISGHATLYWYQQILGQGPKLLIQFQNNGVVDDSQLPKDRFSAERLKGVDSTLKIQPAKLEDSAVYLCASTGTSGAVEQFFGPGTRLTVL.

In its sample, this clonotype was seen many times. The chain couples TRBV4-3 to TRBJ2-3; D ambiguous. Germline CDR1 and CDR2: LGHNA and YSLEER. V lost 1 base and J lost 1, with 6 bases in between. The CDR3 contains 14 residues. The CDR3 loop reads CASSQVEGTDTQYF. CDR3 in DNA: TGCGCCAGCAGCCAAGTCGAGGGCACAGATACGCAGTATTTT.

The V and J genes are TRBV5-5 and TRBJ2-7; D may correspond to TRBD1 or TRBD2 (5 bases each). CDR1 SGHKS and CDR2 YYEKEE come from the germline V gene (reference sequence). This CDR3 spans 13 amino acids. V was clipped by 4 bases and J by 5 bases, with 13 bases between them. CDR3 residues: CASSGGSGDEQYF. CDR3 sequence (DNA): TGTGCCAGCAGCGGGGGATCCGGGGACGAGCAGTACTTC.

This clonotype was detected many times. The rearrangement uses TRBV18 and TRBJ1-5; possible D gene TRBD1, 6 bases. This CDR3 is built from 16 residues. The V and J ends lost 3 bases and 2 bases respectively, with 14 bases between them. CDR1 and CDR2 (germline): KGHSH, LQKENI. CDR3 nucleotides: TGTGCCAGCTCACCCAATCAGGGGTCGGGCAATCAGCCCCAGCATTTT. Translation gives CASSPNQGSGNQPQHF.

This rearrangement joins TRBV20-1 to TRBJ2-6; possibly TRBD1 for D (5 bases). Trimming stripped 1 base from V and 4 bases from J, with 17 bases between. CDR3 length: 17 residues. CDR1 and CDR2 (germline): DFQATT, SNEGSKA (reference sequence). As DNA, the CDR3 is TGCAGTGCTAGAGGGTGGGGCAGCCAGGGAGGGGCCAACGTCCTGACTTTC. It translates to CSARGWGSQGGANVLTF.

In its sample, this clonotype was seen a few times. The chain employs TRBV20-1 and TRBJ1-2; 7 bases fit TRBD1. The CDR3 spans 15 residues. V lost 5 bases and J lost 3; bases outside the gene matches: 12. Germline V gene lookup returns CDR1 DFQATT and CDR2 SNEGSKA (reference sequence). The CDR3 nucleotides read TGCAGTGCTGGCGCAGGGGGAGGATTCGACTATGGCTACACCTTC. This encodes CSAGAGGGFDYGYTF.

The genes are TRBV29-1 and TRBJ2-5, with D tentatively TRBD1 (6 bases). Per germline, CDR1 SQVTM and CDR2 ANQGSEA. V lost 1 base and J lost 4, with 10 bases in between. This CDR3 is built from 13 residues. CDR3 loop: CSVEANRAETQYF. CDR3 coding DNA: TGCAGCGTTGAAGCGAACAGGGCAGAGACCCAGTACTTC.

The chain employs TRBV4-3 and TRBJ2-6; TRBD2 aligns across 10 bases. CDR3 length: 19 residues. Germline CDR1 LGHNA, CDR2 YSLEER. V shed 3 bases, J shed 3 bases, and the junction held 11 bases outside the gene matches. In DNA, the CDR3 is TGCGCCAGCAGCCAGGGCGGGAGCGGGGGGGCTGTTGGGGCCAACGTCCTGACTTTC. Protein: CASSQGGSGGAVGANVLTF.

This clonotype has ten or more counts. The V call is TRBV12-3 or TRBV12-4, the J call TRBJ2-7; D is unresolved. Trimming left V 2 bases short and J 6 bases short, with 5 bases between. CDR3 length: 11 amino acids. The DNA of the CDR3 is TGTGCCAGCAGTTTAATGGGCGAGCAGTACTTC. It translates to CASSLMGEQYF.

Only a few counts were recorded for this clonotype. The gene calls are TRBV4-1 and TRBJ2-3; no reliable D call. The V end was cut by 1 base, the J end by 5 bases, with 19 bases between. The length of the CDR3 is 17 residues. From germline, CDR1 is MGHRA and CDR2 YSYEKL. This CDR3 is CASSQVGRTEGGDTQYF. In DNA, the CDR3 is TGCGCCAGCAGCCAAGTGGGAAGAACCGAAGGTGGAGATACGCAGTATTTT.

This clonotype turned up a few times. This chain uses TRBV27 with TRBJ2-7; D possibly matches TRBD1 or TRBD2 (6 bases each). Trimming stripped 5 bases from V and 7 bases from J, with 18 bases between. The CDR3 loop spans 14 amino acids. Germline V gene data show CDR1 as MNHEY and CDR2 as SMNVEV (reference sequence). Here the CDR3 DNA reads TGTGCCAGCAGTCCCTTCGTGGGGGCGGGGGAGCAGTACGTC. Its protein is CASSPFVGAGEQYV.

At least ten counts were recorded for this clonotype. This chain connects TRBV18 to TRBJ2-4; 7 bases match TRBD1. This CDR3 contains 16 residues. CDR1 is KGHSH, CDR2 LQKENI, per germline. Germline trimming cut 6 bases from V and 0 bases from J; bases unmatched to any gene: 8. CDR3 coding DNA: TGTGCCAGCTCTCCAAGGGGGCGGCTAGCCAAAAACATTCAGTACTTC. This encodes CASSPRGRLAKNIQYF.

The chain links TRBV20-1 to TRBJ2-4, with D perhaps being TRBD1 or TRBD2 (5 bases each). Germline CDR1 DFQATT, CDR2 SNEGSKA (reference sequence). The CDR3 contains 15 residues. The germline V and J ends were trimmed by 6 bases and 6 bases, with 21 bases remaining between them. The CDR3 DNA follows: TGCAGTGCCACCACCCAACGCTGGGGGAGAAACATTCAGTACTTC. Its translation: CSATTQRWGRNIQYF.

This sequence joins TRBV11-2 and TRBJ2-3; perhaps D is TRBD1 or TRBD2 (6 bases each). Germline assignment: CDR1 SGHAT and CDR2 FQNNGV. The CDR3 loop spans 16 amino acids. Trimming shortened V by 5 bases and J by 7 bases, and 22 bases separated the two germline ends. The CDR3 DNA reads as TGTGCCAGCAGCCCCATCCGGGGGCGAAGCACGCATACGCAGTATTTT. It specifies CASSPIRGRSTHTQYF.

V gene TRBV19 combines with J gene TRBJ2-2; 15 bases are shared with TRBD2. J lost 7 bases, V lost 8 bases, and 5 bases had no gene match. There are 15 residues in the CDR3. CDR1 LNHDA and CDR2 SQIVND come from the germline V gene (reference sequence). CDR3 region: CASEGLAGGHGELFF. In DNA form, the CDR3 reads TGTGCCAGTGAAGGACTAGCGGGGGGGCACGGGGAGCTGTTTTTT.

This clonotype was seen a handful of times. The V call is TRBV7-9, the J call TRBJ2-7; no firm D call. Looked up from germline, CDR1 is SEHNR and CDR2 is FQNEAQ (reference sequence). This CDR3 has 13 amino acids. V shed 3 bases and J shed 0 bases, with 6 bases lying between them. Here the CDR3 DNA reads TGTGCCAGCAGCTTCCCCTTCTCCTACGAGCAGTACGTC. Translating gives CASSFPFSYEQYV.

This clonotype was counted a few times. The chain links TRBV6-1 to TRBJ2-7, with D perhaps matching TRBD1 (7 bases). The CDR3 runs to 16 residues. In germline, CDR1 is MNHNS, CDR2 SASEGT. Trimming removed 6 bases at V and 2 bases at J, with 20 bases between. The chain's CDR3 is CASSDPSAGGTYEQYF. The CDR3 bases are TGTGCCAGCAGCGACCCTTCCGCAGGGGGGACCTACGAGCAGTACTTC.

The chain carries TRBV10-3 and TRBJ2-7; D is ambiguous. Germline values: CDR1 ENHRY, CDR2 SYGVKD. Trimming cost V 4 bases and J 2 bases, with 9 bases left between them. CDR3 size: 13 residues. CDR3 amino acids: CAISGSPTYEQYF. The CDR3 DNA reads TGTGCCATCAGTGGAAGCCCAACCTACGAGCAGTACTTC.

The V call is TRBV7-9, the J call TRBJ1-5; D gene ambiguous. Trimming removed 1 base from V and 6 bases from J, with 13 bases in between. The CDR3 runs to 15 residues. In germline, CDR1 is SEHNR, CDR2 FQNEAQ (reference sequence). The CDR3 nucleotides are TGTGCCAGCAGCTTAGGGGGTGGCCCCTCTCAGCCCCAGCATTTT. Its protein product is CASSLGGGPSQPQHF.

This clonotype occurred many times. V gene TRBV20-1 combines with J gene TRBJ1-1, with a weak D call TRBD1 (5 bases). This CDR3 is built from 14 residues. Trimming removed 3 bases at V and 1 base at J, with 12 bases between. Per the germline V gene, CDR1 is DFQATT and CDR2 is SNEGSKA (reference sequence). CDR3 sequence reads: CSARIGTRNTEAFF. The DNA of the CDR3 is TGCAGTGCTAGGATCGGGACTAGGAACACTGAAGCTTTCTTT.